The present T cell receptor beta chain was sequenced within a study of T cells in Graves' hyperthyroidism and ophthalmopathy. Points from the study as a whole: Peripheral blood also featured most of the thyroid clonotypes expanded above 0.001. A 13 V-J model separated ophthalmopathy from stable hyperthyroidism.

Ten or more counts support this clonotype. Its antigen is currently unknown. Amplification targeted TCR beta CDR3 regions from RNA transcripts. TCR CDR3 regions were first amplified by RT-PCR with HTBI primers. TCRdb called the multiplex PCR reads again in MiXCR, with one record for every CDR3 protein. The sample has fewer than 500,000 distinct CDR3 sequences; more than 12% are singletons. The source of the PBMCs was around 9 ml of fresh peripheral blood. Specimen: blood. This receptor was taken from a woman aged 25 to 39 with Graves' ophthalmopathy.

The CDR3 DNA reads TGTGCCTGGAGTGCCCAAGGTCGCCGATTGAACTATGGCTACACCTTC. It codes for CAWSAQGRRLNYGYTF. The rearrangement uses TRBV30 and TRBJ1-2; no clear D gene. V gave up 1 base and J gave up 2 bases, with 17 bases separating them. The CDR3 length is 16 residues. Per germline, CDR1 GTSNPN and CDR2 SVGIG (reference sequence).